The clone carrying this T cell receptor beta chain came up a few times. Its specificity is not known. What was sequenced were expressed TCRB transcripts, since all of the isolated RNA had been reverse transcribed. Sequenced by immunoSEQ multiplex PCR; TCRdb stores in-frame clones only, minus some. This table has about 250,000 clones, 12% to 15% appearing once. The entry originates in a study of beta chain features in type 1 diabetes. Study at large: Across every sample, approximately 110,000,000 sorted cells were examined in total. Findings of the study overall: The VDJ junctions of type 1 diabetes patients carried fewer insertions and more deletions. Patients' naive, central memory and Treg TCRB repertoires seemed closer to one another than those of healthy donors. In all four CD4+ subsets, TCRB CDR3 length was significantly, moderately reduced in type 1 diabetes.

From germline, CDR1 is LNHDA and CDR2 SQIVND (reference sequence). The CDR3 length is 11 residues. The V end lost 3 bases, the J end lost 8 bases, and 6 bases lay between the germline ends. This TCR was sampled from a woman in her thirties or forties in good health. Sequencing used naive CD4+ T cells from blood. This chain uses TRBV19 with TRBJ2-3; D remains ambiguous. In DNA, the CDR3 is TGTGCCAGTAGTATCCTCGGTACGCAGTATTTT. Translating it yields CASSILGTQYF. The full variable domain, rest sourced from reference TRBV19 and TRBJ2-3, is DGGITQSPKYLFRKEGQNVTLSCEQNLNHDAMYWYRQDPGQGLRLIYYSQIVNDFQKGDIAEGYSVSREKKESFPLTVTSAQKNPTAFYLCASSILGTQYFGPGTRLTVL.